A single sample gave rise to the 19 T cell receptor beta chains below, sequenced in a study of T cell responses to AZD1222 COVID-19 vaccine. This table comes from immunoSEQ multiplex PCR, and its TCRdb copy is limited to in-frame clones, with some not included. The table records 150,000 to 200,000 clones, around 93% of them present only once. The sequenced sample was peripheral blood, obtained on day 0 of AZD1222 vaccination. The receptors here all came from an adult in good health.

CDR3 DNA sequence: TGTGCCAGCAGCTCGACAGGTGGGGTCGACATTCAGTACTTC. It translates to CASSSTGGVDIQYF. The rearrangement joins TRBV11-2 to TRBJ2-4; TRBD1 might be the D (6 bases). V lost 4 bases and J lost 8, with 15 bases in between. The CDR3 runs to 14 residues. Germline V lookup: CDR1 SGHAT, CDR2 FQNNGV.

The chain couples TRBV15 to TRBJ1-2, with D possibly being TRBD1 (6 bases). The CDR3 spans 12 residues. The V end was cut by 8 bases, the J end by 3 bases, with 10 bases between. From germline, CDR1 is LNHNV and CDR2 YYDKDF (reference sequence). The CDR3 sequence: CATQGLDYGYTF. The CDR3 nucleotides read TGTGCCACCCAGGGGCTGGACTATGGCTACACCTTC.

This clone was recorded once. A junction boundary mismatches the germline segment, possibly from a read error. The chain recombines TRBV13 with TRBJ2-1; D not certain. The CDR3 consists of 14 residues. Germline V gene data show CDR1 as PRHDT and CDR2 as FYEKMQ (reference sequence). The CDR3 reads CASSPMASDNEQFF. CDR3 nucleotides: TGTGCCAGCAGCCCTATGGCCTCCGACAATGAGCAGTTCTTC.

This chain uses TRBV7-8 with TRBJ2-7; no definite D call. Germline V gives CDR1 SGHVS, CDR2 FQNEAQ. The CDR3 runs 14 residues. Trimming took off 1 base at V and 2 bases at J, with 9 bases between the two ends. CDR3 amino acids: CASSLEAAPYEQYF. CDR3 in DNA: TGTGCCAGCAGCTTAGAGGCAGCCCCCTACGAGCAGTACTTC.

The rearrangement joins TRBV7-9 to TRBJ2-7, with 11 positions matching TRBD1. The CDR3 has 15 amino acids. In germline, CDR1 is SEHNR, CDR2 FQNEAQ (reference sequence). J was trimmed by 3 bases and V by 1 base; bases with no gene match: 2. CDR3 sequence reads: CASSLGGTGGYEQYF. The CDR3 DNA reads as TGTGCCAGCAGCTTAGGAGGGACAGGGGGCTACGAGCAGTACTTC.

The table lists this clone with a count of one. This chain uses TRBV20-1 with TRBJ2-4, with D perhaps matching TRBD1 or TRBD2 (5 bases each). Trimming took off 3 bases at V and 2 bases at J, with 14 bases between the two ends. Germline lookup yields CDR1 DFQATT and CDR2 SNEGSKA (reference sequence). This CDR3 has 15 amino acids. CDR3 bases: TGCAGTGCTAGTTTGTCCGGGACCACCAAAAACATTCAGTACTTC. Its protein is CSASLSGTTKNIQYF.

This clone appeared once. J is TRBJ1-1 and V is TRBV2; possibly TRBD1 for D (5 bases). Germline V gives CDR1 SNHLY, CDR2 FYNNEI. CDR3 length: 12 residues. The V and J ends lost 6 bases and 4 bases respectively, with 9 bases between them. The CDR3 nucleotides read TGTGCCAGCAGAGAGACAGTCACTGAAGCTTTCTTT. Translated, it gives CASRETVTEAFF.

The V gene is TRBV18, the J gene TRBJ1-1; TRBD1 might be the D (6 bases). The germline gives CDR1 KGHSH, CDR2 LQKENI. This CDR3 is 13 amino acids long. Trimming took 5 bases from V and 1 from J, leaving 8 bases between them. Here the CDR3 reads CASSNRENTEAFF. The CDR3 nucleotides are TGTGCCAGCTCAAACAGGGAGAACACTGAAGCTTTCTTT.

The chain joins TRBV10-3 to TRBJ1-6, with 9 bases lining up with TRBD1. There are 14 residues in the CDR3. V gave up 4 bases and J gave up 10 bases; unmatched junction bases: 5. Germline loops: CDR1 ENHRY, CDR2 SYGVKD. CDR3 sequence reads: CAISGGTGGSPLHF. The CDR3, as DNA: TGTGCCATCAGTGGGGGAACAGGGGGCTCACCCCTCCACTTT.

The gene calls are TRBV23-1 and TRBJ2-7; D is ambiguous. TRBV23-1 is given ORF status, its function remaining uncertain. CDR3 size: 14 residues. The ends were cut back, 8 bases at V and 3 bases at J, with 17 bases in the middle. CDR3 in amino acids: CASLSALGSYEQYF. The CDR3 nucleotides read TGCGCCAGCCTGTCAGCCCTGGGTAGCTACGAGCAGTACTTC.

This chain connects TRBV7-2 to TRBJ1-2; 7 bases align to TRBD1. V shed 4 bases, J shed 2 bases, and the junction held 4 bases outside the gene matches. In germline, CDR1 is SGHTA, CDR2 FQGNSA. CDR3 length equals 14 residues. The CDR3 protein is CASSSKGQNYGYTF. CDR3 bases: TGTGCCAGCAGCTCGAAGGGACAGAACTATGGCTACACCTTC.

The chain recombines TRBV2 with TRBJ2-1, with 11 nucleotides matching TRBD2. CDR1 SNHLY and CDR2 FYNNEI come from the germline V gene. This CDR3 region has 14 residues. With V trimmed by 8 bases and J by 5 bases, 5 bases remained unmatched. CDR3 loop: CASELAGEHNEQFF. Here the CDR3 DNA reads TGTGCCAGCGAACTAGCGGGAGAACACAATGAGCAGTTCTTC.

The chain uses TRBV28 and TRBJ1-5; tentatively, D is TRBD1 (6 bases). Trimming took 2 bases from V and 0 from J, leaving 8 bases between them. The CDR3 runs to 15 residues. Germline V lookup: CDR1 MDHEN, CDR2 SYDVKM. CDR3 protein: CASSLGGYSNQPQHF. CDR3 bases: TGTGCCAGCAGTTTAGGGGGCTATAGCAATCAGCCCCAGCATTTT.

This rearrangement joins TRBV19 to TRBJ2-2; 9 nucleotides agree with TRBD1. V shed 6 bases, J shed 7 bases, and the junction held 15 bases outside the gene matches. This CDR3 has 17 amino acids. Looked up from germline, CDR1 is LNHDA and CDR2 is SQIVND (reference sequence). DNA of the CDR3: TGTGCCAGTAGCCCAATCACAGGGGGCGCAGTCAGCGGGGAGCTGTTTTTT. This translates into CASSPITGGAVSGELFF.

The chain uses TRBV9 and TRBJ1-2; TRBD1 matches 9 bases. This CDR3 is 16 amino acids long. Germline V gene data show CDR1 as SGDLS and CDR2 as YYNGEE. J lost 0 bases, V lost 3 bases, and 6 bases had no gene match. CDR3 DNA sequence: TGTGCCAGCAGCGGTACAGGGACAGGGCCTAACTATGGCTACACCTTC. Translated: CASSGTGTGPNYGYTF. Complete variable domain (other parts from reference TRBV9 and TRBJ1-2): DSGVTQTPKHLITATGQRVTLRCSPRSGDLSVYWYQQSLDQGLQFLIQYYNGEERAKGNILERFSAQQFPDLHSELNLSSLELGDSALYFCASSGTGTGPNYGYTFGSGTRLTVV.

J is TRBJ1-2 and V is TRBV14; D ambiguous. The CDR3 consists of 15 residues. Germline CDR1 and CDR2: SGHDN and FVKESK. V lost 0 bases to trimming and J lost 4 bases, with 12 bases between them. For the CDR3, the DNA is TGTGCCAGCAGCCAAGACGGCAGACTTTCCTATGGCTACACCTTC. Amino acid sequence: CASSQDGRLSYGYTF.

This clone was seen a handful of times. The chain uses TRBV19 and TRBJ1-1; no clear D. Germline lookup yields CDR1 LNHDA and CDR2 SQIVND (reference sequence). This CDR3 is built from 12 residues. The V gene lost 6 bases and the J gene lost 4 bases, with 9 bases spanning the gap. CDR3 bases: TGTGCCAGTAGCTACCTGGGCACTGAAGCTTTCTTT. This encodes CASSYLGTEAFF.

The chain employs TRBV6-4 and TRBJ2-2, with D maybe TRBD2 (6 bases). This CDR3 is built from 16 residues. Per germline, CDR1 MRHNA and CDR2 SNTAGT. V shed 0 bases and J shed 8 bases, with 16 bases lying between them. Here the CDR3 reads CASSDSGGGRVGELFF. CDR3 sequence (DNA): TGTGCCAGCAGTGACTCCGGGGGAGGCCGAGTGGGGGAGCTGTTTTTT.

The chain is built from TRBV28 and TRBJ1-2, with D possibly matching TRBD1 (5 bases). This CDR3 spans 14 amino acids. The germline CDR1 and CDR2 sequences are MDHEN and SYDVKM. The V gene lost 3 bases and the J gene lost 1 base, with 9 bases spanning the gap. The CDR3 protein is CASSFPGGNYGYTF. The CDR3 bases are TGTGCCAGCAGTTTCCCCGGGGGTAACTATGGCTACACCTTC.